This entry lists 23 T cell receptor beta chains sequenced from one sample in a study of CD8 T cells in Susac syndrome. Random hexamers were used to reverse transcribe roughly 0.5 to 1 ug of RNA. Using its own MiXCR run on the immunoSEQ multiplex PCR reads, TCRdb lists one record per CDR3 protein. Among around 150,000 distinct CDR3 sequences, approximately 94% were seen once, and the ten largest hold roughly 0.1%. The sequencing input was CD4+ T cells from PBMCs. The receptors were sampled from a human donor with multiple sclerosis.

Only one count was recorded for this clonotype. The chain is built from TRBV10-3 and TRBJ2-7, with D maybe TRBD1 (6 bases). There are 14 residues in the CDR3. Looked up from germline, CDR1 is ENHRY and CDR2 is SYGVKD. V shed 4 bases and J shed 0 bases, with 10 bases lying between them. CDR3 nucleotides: TGTGCCATCAGTGCAGGACAGAGCTCCTACGAGCAGTACTTC. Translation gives CAISAGQSSYEQYF.

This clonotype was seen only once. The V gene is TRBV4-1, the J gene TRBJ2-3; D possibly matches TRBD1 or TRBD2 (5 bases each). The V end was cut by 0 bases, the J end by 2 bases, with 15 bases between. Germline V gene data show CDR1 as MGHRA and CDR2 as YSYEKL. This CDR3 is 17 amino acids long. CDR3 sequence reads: CASSQEGVRRVTDTQYF. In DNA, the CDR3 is TGCGCCAGCAGCCAAGAGGGGGTGCGTCGGGTCACAGATACGCAGTATTTT.

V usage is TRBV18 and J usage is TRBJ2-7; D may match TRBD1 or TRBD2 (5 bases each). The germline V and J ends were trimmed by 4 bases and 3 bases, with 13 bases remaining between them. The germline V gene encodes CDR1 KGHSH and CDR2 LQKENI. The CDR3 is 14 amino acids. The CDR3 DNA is TGTGCCAGCTCACGGTCCGGGACGGACTACGAGCAGTACTTC. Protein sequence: CASSRSGTDYEQYF.

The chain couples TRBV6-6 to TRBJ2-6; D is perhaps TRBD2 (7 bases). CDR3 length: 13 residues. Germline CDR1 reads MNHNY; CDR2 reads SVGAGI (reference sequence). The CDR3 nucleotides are TGTGCAGGGGGGGGGTCTGGGGCCAACGTCCTGACTTTC. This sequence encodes CAGGGSGANVLTF.

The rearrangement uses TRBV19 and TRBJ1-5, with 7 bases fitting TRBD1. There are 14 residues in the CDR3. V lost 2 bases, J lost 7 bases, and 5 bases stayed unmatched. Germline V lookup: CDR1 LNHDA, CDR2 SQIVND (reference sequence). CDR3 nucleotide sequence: TGTGCCAGTAGTATATCTCAGGGGGACCAGCCCCAGCATTTT. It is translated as CASSISQGDQPQHF.

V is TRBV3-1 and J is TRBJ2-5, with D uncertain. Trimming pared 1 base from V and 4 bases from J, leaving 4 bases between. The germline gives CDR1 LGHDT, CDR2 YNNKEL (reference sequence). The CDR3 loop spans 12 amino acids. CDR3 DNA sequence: TGTGCCAGCAGCCAAGTAGGAGAGACCCAGTACTTC. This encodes CASSQVGETQYF.

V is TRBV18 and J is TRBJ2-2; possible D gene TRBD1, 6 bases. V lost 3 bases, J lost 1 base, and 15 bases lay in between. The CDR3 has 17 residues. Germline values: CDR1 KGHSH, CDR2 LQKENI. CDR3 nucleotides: TGTGCCAGCTCACCCAAGTCCCGGACAGAGAACACCGGGGAGCTGTTTTTT. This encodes CASSPKSRTENTGELFF. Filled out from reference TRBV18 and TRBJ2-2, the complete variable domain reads NAGVMQNPRHLVRRRGQEARLRCSPMKGHSHVYWYRQLPEEGLKFMVYLQKENIIDESGMPKERFSAEFPKEGPSILRIQQVVRGDSAAYFCASSPKSRTENTGELFFGEGSRLTVL.

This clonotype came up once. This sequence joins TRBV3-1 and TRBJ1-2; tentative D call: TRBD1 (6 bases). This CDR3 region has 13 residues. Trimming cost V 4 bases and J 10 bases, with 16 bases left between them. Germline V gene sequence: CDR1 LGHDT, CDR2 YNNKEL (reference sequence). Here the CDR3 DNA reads TGTGCCAGCAGCCTTGGATGGGGGCGGAACTACACCTTC. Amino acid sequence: CASSLGWGRNYTF.

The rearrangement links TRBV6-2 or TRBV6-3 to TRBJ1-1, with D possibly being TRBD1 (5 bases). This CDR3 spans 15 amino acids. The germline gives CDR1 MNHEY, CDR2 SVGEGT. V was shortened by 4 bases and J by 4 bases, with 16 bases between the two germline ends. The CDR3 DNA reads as TGTGCCAGCAGTTTCTTCGGATGGGGGTCCACTGAAGCTTTCTTT. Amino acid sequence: CASSFFGWGSTEAFF.

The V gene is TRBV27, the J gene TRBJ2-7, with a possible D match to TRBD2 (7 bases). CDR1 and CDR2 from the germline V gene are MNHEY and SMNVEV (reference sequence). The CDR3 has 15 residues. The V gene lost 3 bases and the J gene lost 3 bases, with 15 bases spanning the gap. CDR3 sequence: CASSFGTSGDYEQYF. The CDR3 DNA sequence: TGTGCCAGCAGTTTTGGGACAAGCGGGGACTACGAGCAGTACTTC.

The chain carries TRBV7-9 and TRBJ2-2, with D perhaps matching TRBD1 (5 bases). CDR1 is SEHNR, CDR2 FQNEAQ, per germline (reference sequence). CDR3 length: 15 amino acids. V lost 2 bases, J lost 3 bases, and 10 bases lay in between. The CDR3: CASSLNQGYTGELFF. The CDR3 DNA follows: TGTGCCAGCAGCTTAAATCAGGGTTACACCGGGGAGCTGTTTTTT.

As DNA, the CDR3 is TGTGCCACCAGCAGAGATTGGGATGAGCAGTTCTTC. Protein product: CATSRDWDEQFF. The chain has TRBV15 and TRBJ2-1; no clear D. Trimming shortened V by 0 bases and J by 8 bases, and 5 bases separated the two germline ends. The germline CDR1 and CDR2 sequences are LNHNV and YYDKDF (reference sequence). CDR3 size: 12 residues. Full variable domain (remainder filled in from reference TRBV15 and TRBJ2-1): DAMVIQNPRYQVTQFGKPVTLSCSQTLNHNVMYWYQQKSSQAPKLLFHYYDKDFNNEADTPDNFQSRRPNTSFCFLDIRSPGLGDTAMYLCATSRDWDEQFFGPGTRLTVL.

CDR3 region: CASSSTHRAREAFF. The DNA of the CDR3 is TGTGCCAGCAGTTCGACCCACAGGGCCCGCGAAGCTTTCTTT. V and J are TRBV7-2 and TRBJ1-1; possible D gene TRBD1, 6 bases. CDR1 is SGHTA, CDR2 FQGNSA, per germline. Trimming cost V 6 bases and J 8 bases, with 19 bases left between them. The CDR3 has 14 amino acids.

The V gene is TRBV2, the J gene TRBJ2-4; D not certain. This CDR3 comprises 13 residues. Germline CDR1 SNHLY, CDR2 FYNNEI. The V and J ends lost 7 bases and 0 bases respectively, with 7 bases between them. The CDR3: CASILLAKNIQYF. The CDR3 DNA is TGTGCCAGCATTCTTTTAGCCAAAAACATTCAGTACTTC.

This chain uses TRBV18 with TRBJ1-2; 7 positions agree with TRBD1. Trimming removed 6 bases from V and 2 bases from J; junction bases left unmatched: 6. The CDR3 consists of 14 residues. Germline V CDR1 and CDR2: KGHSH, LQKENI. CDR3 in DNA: TGTGCCAGCTCCCCAGGGGGGCGGAACTATGGCTACACCTTC. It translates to CASSPGGRNYGYTF.

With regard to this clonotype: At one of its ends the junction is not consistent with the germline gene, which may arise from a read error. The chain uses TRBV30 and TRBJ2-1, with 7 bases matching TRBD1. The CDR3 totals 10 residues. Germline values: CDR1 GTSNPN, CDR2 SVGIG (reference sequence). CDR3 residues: CAWNRQGIIF. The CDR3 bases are TGTGCCTGGAATCGACAGGGTATCATCTTC.

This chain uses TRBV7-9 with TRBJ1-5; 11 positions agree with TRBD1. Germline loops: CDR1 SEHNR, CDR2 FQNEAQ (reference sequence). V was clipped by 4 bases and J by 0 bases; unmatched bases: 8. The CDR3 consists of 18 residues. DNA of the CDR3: TGTGCCAGCAGCTCAGGACAGGGGGCCCCCTATAGCAATCAGCCCCAGCATTTT. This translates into CASSSGQGAPYSNQPQHF.

The CDR3 sequence is CASSEFRERDYTF. The CDR3 coding sequence is TGTGCCAGCAGTGAATTTAGGGAGCGAGACTACACCTTC. The genes are TRBV6-1 and TRBJ1-2; D gene uncertain. Germline V gene sequence: CDR1 MNHNS, CDR2 SASEGT. The CDR3 runs 13 residues. V lost 2 bases and J 10 bases, leaving 14 bases between the germline ends.

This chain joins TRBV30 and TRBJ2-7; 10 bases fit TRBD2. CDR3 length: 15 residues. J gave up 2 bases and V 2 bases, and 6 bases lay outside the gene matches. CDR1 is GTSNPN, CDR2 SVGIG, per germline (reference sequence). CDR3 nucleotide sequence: TGTGCCTGGAGTCCGGGACTAGCGCCCACCTACGAGCAGTACTTC. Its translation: CAWSPGLAPTYEQYF.

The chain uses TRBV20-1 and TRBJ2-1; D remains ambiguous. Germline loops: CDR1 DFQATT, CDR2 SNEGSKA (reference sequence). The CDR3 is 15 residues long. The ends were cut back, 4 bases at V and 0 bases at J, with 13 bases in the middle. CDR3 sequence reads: CSATRHSRSYNEQFF. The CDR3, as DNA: TGCAGTGCTACCAGGCATTCCCGCTCCTACAATGAGCAGTTCTTC.

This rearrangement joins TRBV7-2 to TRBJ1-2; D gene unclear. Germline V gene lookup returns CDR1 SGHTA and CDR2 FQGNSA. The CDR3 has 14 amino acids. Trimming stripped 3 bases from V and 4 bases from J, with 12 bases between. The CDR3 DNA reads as TGTGCCAGCAGCTTGTGGCGAGAGCCCTATGGCTACACCTTC. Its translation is CASSLWREPYGYTF.

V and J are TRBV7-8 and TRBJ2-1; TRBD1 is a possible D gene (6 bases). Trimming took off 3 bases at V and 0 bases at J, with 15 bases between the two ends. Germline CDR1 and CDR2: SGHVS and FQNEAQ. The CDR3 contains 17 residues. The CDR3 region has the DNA TGTGCCAGCAGCTTTGGACAGTCCCCCAGCTCCTACAATGAGCAGTTCTTC. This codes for CASSFGQSPSSYNEQFF.

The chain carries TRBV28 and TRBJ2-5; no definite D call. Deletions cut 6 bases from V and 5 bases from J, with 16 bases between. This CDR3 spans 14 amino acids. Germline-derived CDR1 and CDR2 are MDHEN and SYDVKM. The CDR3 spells CASRNGQAGETQYF. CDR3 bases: TGTGCCAGCAGAAACGGGCAGGCCGGGGAGACCCAGTACTTC. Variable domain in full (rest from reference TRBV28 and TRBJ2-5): DVKVTQSSRYLVKRTGEKVFLECVQDMDHENMFWYRQDPGLGLRLIYFSYDVKMKEKGDIPEGYSVSREKKERFSLILESASTNQTSMYLCASRNGQAGETQYFGPGTRLLVL.